This entry concerns a single TCR beta chain. The antigen is undetermined. Treatment indicated: oral pan-JAK inhibitor, 5-10 mg twice daily. V was clipped by 6 bases and J by 0 bases, with 8 bases between them. This CDR3 has 13 amino acids. Germline values: CDR1 MNHNS, CDR2 SASEGT. This sample was taken from a study of CD8+ T cells in alopecia areata. Looking at the study overall: Treatment comprised oral tofacitinib, 5 to 10 mg twice daily, in treated patients.

Reverse transcribed after extraction, RNA yielded cDNA as the sequencing template. The protocol was immunoSEQ multiplex PCR, while the TCRdb copy is restricted to in-frame clones and leaves out a portion. The sample has around 100,000 clones; 70% to 85% are singletons. Study-level points and caveats: Under tofacitinib, numerous expanded lesional clonotypes remained detectable in scalp and blood. Higher clonality than in normal scalp was seen in lesional scalp, especially alopecia totalis/universalis. Tofacitinib yielded significantly lower scalp clonality and fewer expanded CD8+ clones among the top 100.

The genes are TRBV6-1 and TRBJ2-5; D is uncertain. The source is a human donor with alopecia areata. Material: CD8+ T cells sorted from blood, obtained around week 46, from a patient treated with tofacitinib. CDR3 nucleotides: TGTGCCAGCAGCCCCGTGCACCAAGAGACCCAGTACTTC. Residues: CASSPVHQETQYF.